This TCR beta chain was sequenced during a study of OX40 agonist ivuxolimab in advanced cancers. The table came from immunoSEQ multiplex PCR; TCRdb's copy has only in-frame clones and leaves some out. The sample consists of approximately 130,000 clones, over 75% of them appearing once. Worth noting for this clone: The same CDR3 is also encoded by other DNA sequences in this sample.

Deletions cut 5 bases from V and 0 bases from J, with 1 base between. Germline V gene data show CDR1 as SGHTA and CDR2 as FQGTGA. CDR3 size: 12 residues. The TCR originated in an adult with an advanced solid tumor such as melanoma, head and neck, liver or kidney cancer. Sequences were derived from CD4+ or CD8+ T cells sorted from blood, sampled in a trial of the OX40 agonist ivuxolimab. The genes are TRBV7-3 and TRBJ2-2; D is undetermined. CDR3 nucleotide sequence: TGTGCCAGCAGCACGAACACCGGGGAGCTGTTTTTT. This sequence encodes CASSTNTGELFF.